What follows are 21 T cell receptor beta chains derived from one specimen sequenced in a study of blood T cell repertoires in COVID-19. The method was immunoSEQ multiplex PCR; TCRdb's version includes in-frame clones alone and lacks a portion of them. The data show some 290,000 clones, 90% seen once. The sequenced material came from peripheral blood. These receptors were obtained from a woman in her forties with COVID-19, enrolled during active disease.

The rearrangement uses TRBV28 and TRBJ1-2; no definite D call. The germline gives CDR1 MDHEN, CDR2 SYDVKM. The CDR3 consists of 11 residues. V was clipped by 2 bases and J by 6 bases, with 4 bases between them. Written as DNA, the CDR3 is TGTGCCAGCAGTTTAGTCGATGGCTACACCTTC. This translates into CASSLVDGYTF.

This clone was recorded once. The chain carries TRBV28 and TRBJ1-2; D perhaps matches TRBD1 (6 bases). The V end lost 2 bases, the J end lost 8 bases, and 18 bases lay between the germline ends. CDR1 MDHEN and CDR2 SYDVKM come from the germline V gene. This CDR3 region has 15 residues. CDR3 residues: CASSLPTGGDGGYTF. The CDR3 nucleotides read TGTGCCAGCAGTTTACCAACGGGGGGCGACGGGGGCTACACCTTC.

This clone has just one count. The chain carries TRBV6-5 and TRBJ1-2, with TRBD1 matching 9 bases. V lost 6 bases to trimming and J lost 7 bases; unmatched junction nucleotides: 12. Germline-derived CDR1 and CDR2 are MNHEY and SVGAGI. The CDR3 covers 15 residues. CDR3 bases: TGTGCCAGCAGACTACAGGGGGCCCCCAATGGTGGCTACACCTTC. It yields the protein CASRLQGAPNGGYTF.

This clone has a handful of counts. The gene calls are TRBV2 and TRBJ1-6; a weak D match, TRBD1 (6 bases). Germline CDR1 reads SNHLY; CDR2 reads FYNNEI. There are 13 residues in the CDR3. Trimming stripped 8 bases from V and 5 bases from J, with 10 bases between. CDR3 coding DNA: TGTGCCAGCGGGACACTCAATAATTCACCCCTCCACTTT. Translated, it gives CASGTLNNSPLHF.

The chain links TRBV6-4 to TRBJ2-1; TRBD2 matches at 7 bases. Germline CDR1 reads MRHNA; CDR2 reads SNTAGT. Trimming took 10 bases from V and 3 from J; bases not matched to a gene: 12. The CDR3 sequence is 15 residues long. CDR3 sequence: CATGGRGDGYNEQFF. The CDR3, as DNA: TGTGCCACCGGGGGACGGGGGGACGGCTACAATGAGCAGTTCTTC.

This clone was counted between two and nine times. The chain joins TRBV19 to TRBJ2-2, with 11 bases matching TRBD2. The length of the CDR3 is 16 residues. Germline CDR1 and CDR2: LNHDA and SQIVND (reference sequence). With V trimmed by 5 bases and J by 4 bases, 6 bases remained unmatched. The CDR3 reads CASSLRLAGLTGELFF. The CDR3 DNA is TGTGCCAGTAGTCTCAGACTAGCGGGACTCACCGGGGAGCTGTTTTTT.

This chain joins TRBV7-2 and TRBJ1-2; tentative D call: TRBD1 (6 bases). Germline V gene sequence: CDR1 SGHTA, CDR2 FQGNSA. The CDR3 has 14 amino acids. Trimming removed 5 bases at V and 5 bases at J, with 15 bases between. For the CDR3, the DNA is TGTGCCAGCAGCCCCCTAGGGGGGGAGTATGGCTACACCTTC. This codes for CASSPLGGEYGYTF.

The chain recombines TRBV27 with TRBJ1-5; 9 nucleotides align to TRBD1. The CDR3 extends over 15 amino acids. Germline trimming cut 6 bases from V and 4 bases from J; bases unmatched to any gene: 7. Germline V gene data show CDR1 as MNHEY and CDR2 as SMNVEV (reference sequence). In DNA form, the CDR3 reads TGTGCCAGCAGGAAGACCGGGACAGGGAATCAGCCCCAGCATTTT. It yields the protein CASRKTGTGNQPQHF.

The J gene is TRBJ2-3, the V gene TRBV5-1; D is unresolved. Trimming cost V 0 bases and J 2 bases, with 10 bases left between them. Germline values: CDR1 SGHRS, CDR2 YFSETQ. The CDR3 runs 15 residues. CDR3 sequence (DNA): TGCGCCAGCAGCTTGGAACGGTTAGACACAGATACGCAGTATTTT. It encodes CASSLERLDTDTQYF.

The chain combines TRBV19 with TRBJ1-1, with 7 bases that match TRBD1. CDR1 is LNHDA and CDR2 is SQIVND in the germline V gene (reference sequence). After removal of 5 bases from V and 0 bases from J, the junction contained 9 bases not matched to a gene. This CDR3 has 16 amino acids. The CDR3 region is CASSGGGTVLNTEAFF. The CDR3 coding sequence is TGTGCCAGTAGTGGAGGAGGGACAGTACTGAACACTGAAGCTTTCTTT. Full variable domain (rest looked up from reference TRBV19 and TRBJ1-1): DGGITQSPKYLFRKEGQNVTLSCEQNLNHDAMYWYRQDPGQGLRLIYYSQIVNDFQKGDIAEGYSVSREKKESFPLTVTSAQKNPTAFYLCASSGGGTVLNTEAFFGQGTRLTVV.

As DNA, the CDR3 is TGTGCCAGCAGCCACCCCCTAGGGCGGGGAGTGAACACTGAAGCTTTCTTT. Protein product: CASSHPLGRGVNTEAFF. This chain links TRBV14 with TRBJ1-1, with D unresolved. Per the germline V gene, CDR1 is SGHDN and CDR2 is FVKESK. Trimming stripped 3 bases from V and 0 bases from J, with 17 bases between. The CDR3 runs to 17 residues.

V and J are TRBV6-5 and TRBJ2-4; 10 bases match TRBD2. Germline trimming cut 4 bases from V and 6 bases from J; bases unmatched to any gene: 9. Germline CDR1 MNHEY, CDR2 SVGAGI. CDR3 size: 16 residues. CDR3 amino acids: CASSSLSRLAGNIQYF. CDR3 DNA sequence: TGTGCCAGCAGTTCACTCTCCAGACTAGCGGGAAACATTCAGTACTTC.

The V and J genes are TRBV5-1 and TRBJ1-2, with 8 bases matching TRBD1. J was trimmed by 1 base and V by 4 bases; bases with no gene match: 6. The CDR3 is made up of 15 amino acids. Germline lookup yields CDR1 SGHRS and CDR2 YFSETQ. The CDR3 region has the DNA TGCGCCAGCAGCCGACAGGGGACCCTTAACTATGGCTACACCTTC. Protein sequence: CASSRQGTLNYGYTF.

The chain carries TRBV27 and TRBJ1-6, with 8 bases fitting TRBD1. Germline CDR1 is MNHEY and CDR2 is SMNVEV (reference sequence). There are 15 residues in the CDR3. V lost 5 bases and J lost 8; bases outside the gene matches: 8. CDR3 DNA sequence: TGTGCCAGCAGTATAAGGACAGGGACGGATTCACCCCTCCACTTT. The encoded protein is CASSIRTGTDSPLHF.

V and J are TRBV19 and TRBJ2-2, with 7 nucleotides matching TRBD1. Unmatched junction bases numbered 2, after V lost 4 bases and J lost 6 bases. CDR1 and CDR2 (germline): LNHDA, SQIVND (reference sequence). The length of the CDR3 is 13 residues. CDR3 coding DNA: TGTGCCAGTAGTACAACAGGGGCCGGGGAGCTGTTTTTT. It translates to CASSTTGAGELFF.

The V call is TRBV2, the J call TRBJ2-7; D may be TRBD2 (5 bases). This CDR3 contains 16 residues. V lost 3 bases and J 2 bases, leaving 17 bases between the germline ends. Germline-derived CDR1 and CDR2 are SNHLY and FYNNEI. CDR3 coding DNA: TGTGCCAGCAGTGACTTAAGGACGGGAAATCCCTACGAGCAGTACTTC. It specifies CASSDLRTGNPYEQYF.

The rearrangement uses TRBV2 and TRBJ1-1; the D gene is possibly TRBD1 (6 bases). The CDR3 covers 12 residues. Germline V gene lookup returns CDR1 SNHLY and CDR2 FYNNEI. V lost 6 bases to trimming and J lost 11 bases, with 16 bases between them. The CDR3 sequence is CASRQGALGAFF. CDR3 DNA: TGTGCCAGCAGACAGGGAGCCTTGGGGGCTTTCTTT. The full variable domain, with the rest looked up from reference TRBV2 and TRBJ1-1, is EPEVTQTPSHQVTQMGQEVILRCVPISNHLYFYWYRQILGQKVEFLVSFYNNEISEKSEIFDDQFSVERPDGSNFTLKIRSTKLEDSAMYFCASRQGALGAFFGQGTRLTVV.

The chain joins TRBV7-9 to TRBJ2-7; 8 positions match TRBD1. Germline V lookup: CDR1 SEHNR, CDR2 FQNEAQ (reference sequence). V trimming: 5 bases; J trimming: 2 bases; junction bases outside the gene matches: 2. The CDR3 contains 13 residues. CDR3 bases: TGTGCCAGCAGCAGACAGGGGCCCTACGAGCAGTACTTC. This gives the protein CASSRQGPYEQYF.

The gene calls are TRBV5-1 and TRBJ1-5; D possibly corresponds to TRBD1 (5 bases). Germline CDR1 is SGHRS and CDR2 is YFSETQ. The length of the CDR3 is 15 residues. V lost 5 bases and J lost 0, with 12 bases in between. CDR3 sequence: CASRTDSNSNQPQHF. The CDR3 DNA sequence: TGCGCCAGCAGGACTGACAGCAATAGCAATCAGCCCCAGCATTTT.

In DNA, the CDR3 is TGCGCCAGCAGCTTGTGGGGCAGGGGAGGGGAAGAGACCCAGTACTTC. Its protein is CASSLWGRGGEETQYF. The chain joins TRBV5-1 to TRBJ2-5, with D maybe TRBD2 (7 bases). V shed 1 base and J shed 3 bases, with 16 bases lying between them. The CDR3 sequence is 16 residues long. The V gene's germline CDR1 is SGHRS and CDR2 YFSETQ.

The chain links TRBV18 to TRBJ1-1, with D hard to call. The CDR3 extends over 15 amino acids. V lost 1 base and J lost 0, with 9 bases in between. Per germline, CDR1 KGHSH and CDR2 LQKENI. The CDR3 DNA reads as TGTGCCAGCTCACCACAGAGACAAATGAACACTGAAGCTTTCTTT. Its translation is CASSPQRQMNTEAFF.